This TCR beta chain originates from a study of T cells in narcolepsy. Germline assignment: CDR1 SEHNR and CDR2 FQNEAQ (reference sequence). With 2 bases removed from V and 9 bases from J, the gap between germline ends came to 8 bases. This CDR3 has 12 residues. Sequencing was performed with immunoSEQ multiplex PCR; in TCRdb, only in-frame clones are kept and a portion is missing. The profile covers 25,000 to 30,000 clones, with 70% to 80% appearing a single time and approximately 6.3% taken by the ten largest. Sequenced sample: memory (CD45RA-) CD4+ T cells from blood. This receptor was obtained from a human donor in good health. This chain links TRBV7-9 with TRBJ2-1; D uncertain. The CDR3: CASSLNVGEQFF. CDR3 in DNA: TGTGCCAGCAGCTTAAACGTGGGTGAGCAGTTCTTC.